This TCR beta chain is drawn from a study of T cell responses to AZD1222 COVID-19 vaccine. This CDR3 is built from 16 residues. Trimming cost V 0 bases and J 4 bases, with 14 bases left between them. CDR1 and CDR2 (germline): SGDLS, YYNGEE. The assay was immunoSEQ multiplex PCR, and TCRdb's table has in-frame clones only and misses some. This sample yields some 190,000 clones, of which roughly 94% are seen a single time; approximately 1.7% belongs to the top ten. In the case of this clone: Antigen specificity is unknown.

Study results and limitations: Increased Spike-specific TCR breadth and depth were observed after two AZD1222 doses. After the peak T cell response, and only then, were repertoires sampled. Regions 160-218 and 743-854 held dominance among vaccine-associated CD4 TCRs, which spanned spike.

V usage is TRBV9 and J usage is TRBJ1-3; D unclear. Sample: peripheral blood, taken 28 days after the second dose of the MenACWY control vaccine. This TCR derives from an adult who received the MenACWY meningococcal vaccine as a control. CDR3 coding DNA: TGTGCCAGCAGCGTAGATGTCGGCAGCGGAGGAAACACCATATATTTT. This translates into CASSVDVGSGGNTIYF.